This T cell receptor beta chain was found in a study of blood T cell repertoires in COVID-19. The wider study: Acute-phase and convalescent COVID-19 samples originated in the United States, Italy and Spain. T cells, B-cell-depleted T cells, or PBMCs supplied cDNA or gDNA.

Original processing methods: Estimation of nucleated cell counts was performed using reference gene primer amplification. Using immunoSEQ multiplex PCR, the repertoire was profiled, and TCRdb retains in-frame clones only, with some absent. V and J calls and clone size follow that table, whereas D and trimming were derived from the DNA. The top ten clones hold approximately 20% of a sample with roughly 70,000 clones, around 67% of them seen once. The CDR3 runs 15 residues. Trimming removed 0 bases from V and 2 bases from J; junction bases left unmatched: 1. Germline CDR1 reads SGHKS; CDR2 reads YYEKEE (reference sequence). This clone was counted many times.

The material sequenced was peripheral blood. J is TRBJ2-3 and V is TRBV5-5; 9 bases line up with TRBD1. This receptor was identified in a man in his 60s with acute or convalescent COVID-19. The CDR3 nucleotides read TGTGCCAGCAGCTTGGGGGACAGGGCCACAGATACGCAGTATTTT. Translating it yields CASSLGDRATDTQYF.